These 9 T cell receptor beta chains share one sample of origin, sequenced in a study of blood T cell repertoires in COVID-19. Some clones are missing from TCRdb's copy, which holds only in-frame ones; the method was immunoSEQ multiplex PCR. The sample consists of around 380,000 clones, 80% to 90% of them appearing once. Sample: PBMCs or T cells enriched from blood (not recorded which). The receptors originated from a man between 25 and 39 years old who had recovered from COVID-19.

The chain has TRBV5-1 and TRBJ1-3; possibly TRBD1 for D (6 bases). The CDR3 sequence is 14 residues long. In germline, CDR1 is SGHRS, CDR2 YFSETQ. Trimming stripped 2 bases from V and 4 bases from J, with 10 bases between. CDR3 residues: CASSLVGQGNTIYF. The CDR3 bases are TGCGCCAGCAGCTTAGTCGGACAGGGAAACACCATATATTTT.

The chain uses TRBV10-3 and TRBJ1-5, with D unresolved. Per germline, CDR1 ENHRY and CDR2 SYGVKD. V lost 6 bases and J lost 5, with 8 bases in between. The CDR3 spans 12 residues. The DNA of the CDR3 is TGTGCCATCAGCCAGGTTGATCAGCCCCAGCATTTT. Translating it yields CAISQVDQPQHF.

The J gene is TRBJ1-2, the V gene TRBV5-6; D remains unclear. In germline, CDR1 is SGHDT, CDR2 YYEEEE. The V end was cut by 6 bases, the J end by 0 bases, with 15 bases between. The CDR3 sequence is 15 residues long. CDR3 in DNA: TGTGCCAGCATCTCCTGGCCGACTACTAACTATGGCTACACCTTC. Translation gives CASISWPTTNYGYTF.

V is TRBV30 and J is TRBJ1-1; tentative D call: TRBD1 (6 bases). The CDR3 runs 14 residues. The germline CDR1 and CDR2 sequences are GTSNPN and SVGIG (reference sequence). Trimming pared 3 bases from V and 8 bases from J, leaving 19 bases between. This CDR3 reads CAWRTGLGRREAFF. The CDR3 DNA is TGTGCCTGGAGGACAGGATTAGGCCGCAGGGAAGCTTTCTTT. Full variable domain (outside the CDR3, taken from reference TRBV30 and TRBJ1-1): SQTIHQWPATLVQPVGSPLSLECTVEGTSNPNLYWYRQAAGRGLQLLFYSVGIGQISSEVPQNLSASRPQDRQFILSSKKLLLSDSGFYLCAWRTGLGRREAFFGQGTRLTVV.

The chain joins TRBV9 to TRBJ1-2, with 7 bases aligning to TRBD1. CDR1 and CDR2 (germline): SGDLS, YYNGEE. V lost 3 bases to trimming and J lost 2 bases; unmatched junction nucleotides: 4. The CDR3 covers 14 residues. This chain's CDR3 is CASSAQGGNYGYTF. The CDR3 region has the DNA TGTGCCAGCAGCGCCCAGGGGGGAAACTATGGCTACACCTTC.

The rearrangement links TRBV5-6 to TRBJ1-3; tentatively, D is TRBD1 (6 bases). The CDR3 spans 15 residues. Per germline, CDR1 SGHDT and CDR2 YYEEEE. V lost 7 bases and J 0 bases, leaving 14 bases between the germline ends. CDR3 nucleotides: TGTGCCAGCGCCCAAGGACAGTTCTCTGGAAACACCATATATTTT. Amino acid sequence: CASAQGQFSGNTIYF.

The CDR3 coding sequence is TGTGCCAGCAGCGGAGGGGCTCTAGCGGGGGGGCCTTACAATGAGCAGTTCTTC. Protein: CASSGGALAGGPYNEQFF. The genes are TRBV11-3 and TRBJ2-1; 12 bases are shared with TRBD2. The ends lost 5 bases at V and 4 bases at J; junction bases unmatched: 12. This CDR3 spans 18 amino acids. CDR1 is SGHNT, CDR2 YENEEA, per germline.

The chain is built from TRBV28 and TRBJ2-3; TRBD1 matches 8 bases. Germline V gene lookup returns CDR1 MDHEN and CDR2 SYDVKM. The J segment lost 6 bases and the V segment lost 2 bases, leaving 4 bases of the junction unmatched. This CDR3 is built from 14 residues. The CDR3 coding sequence is TGTGCCAGCAGTTTACAGGACAGGGCTGATACGCAGTATTTT. Translation gives CASSLQDRADTQYF. The variable domain in full, completed from reference TRBV28 and TRBJ2-3, reads DVKVTQSSRYLVKRTGEKVFLECVQDMDHENMFWYRQDPGLGLRLIYFSYDVKMKEKGDIPEGYSVSREKKERFSLILESASTNQTSMYLCASSLQDRADTQYFGPGTRLTVL.

This clone occurred a few times. The CDR3 DNA is TGTGCCAGCAGGACCGGACATGATGGCTACACCTTC. The encoded protein is CASRTGHDGYTF. The chain carries TRBV2 and TRBJ1-2, with D perhaps matching TRBD1 (5 bases). Trimming removed 6 bases at V and 6 bases at J, with 11 bases between. This CDR3 is built from 12 residues. CDR1 is SNHLY, CDR2 FYNNEI, per germline.